This T cell receptor (beta chain) was retrieved from a study of cytomegalovirus exposure and HLA in healthy donors. Broader study findings: Later analysis showed most CMV-associated TCR beta chains appearing HLA-restricted. Reports showed the classifier diagnosing cytomegalovirus status with high specificity and sensitivity.

Researchers ran the PCR with 60 Vbeta and 13 Jbeta primers. TCRdb's copy holds only in-frame clones and misses some; the assay was immunoSEQ multiplex PCR. This table has about 150,000 clones, 75% to 90% appearing once. Comments on this clone: What it binds is not known.

Germline assignment: CDR1 LNHNV and CDR2 YYDKDF (reference sequence). V dropped 6 bases and J dropped 5; count of bases not matched to a gene: 5. The CDR3 totals 14 residues. The sequencing input was PBMCs. The receptor comes from a man between 40 and 49 years old in good health and CMV-seronegative. The rearrangement joins TRBV15 to TRBJ1-4; 8 nucleotides align to TRBD1. The CDR3 here is CATSLRTGNEKLFF. The CDR3 DNA follows: TGTGCCACCAGTTTAAGGACAGGGAATGAAAAACTGTTTTTT. The full variable domain, its missing parts supplied by reference TRBV15 and TRBJ1-4, is DAMVIQNPRYQVTQFGKPVTLSCSQTLNHNVMYWYQQKSSQAPKLLFHYYDKDFNNEADTPDNFQSRRPNTSFCFLDIRSPGLGDTAMYLCATSLRTGNEKLFFGSGTQLSVL.